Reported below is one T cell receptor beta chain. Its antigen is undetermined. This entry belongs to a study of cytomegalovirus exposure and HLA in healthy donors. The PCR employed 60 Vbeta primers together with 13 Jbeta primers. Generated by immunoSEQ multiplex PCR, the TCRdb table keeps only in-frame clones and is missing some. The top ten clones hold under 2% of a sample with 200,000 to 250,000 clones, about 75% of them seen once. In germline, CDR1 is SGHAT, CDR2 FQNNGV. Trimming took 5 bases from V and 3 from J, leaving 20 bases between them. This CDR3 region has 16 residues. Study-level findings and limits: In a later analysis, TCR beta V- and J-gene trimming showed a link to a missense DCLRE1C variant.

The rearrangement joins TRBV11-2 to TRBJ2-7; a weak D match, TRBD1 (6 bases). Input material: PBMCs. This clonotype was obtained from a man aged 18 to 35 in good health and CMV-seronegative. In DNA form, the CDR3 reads TGTGCCAGCAGCCCCCTTAGGAGGACAGCCAACTACGAGCAGTACTTC. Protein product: CASSPLRRTANYEQYF.